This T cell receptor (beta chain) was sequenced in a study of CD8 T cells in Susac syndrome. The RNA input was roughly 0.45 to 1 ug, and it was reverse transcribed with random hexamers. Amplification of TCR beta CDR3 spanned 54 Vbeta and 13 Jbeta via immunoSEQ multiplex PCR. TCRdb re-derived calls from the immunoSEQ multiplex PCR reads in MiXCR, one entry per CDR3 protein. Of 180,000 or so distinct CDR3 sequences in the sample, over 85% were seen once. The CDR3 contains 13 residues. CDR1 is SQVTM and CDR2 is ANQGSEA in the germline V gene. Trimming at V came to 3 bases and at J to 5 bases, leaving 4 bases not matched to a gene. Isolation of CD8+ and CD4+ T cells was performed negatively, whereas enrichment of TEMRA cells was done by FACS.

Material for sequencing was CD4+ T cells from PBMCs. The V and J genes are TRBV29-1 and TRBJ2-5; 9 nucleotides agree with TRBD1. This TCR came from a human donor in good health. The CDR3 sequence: CSVDTGGAETQYF. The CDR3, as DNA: TGCAGCGTTGATACAGGGGGCGCGGAGACCCAGTACTTC. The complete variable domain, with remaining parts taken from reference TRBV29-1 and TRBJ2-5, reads SAVISQKPSRDICQRGTSLTIQCQVDSQVTMMFWYRQQPGQSLTLIATANQGSEATYESGFVIDKFPISRPNLTFSTLTVSNMSPEDSSIYLCSVDTGGAETQYFGPGTRLLVL.